Sequencing of this T cell receptor beta chain was carried out in a study of siplizumab effects on memory and regulatory T cells. The study's findings and limits: Both greater diversity than memory cells and a major contribution to the alloresponse seemed to characterize naive T cells. A naive or memory phenotype could not be assigned to roughly 80-95% of the proliferating CD4+ or CD8+ clones. Among sequences traceable to unstimulated CD4+ memory cells, alloreactive ones were significantly reduced by siplizumab. Confirmatory evidence of suppressive function in proliferating siplizumab-culture Tregs was not obtained.

A remark on this clone: Its specificity is unknown.

Data came from immunoSEQ multiplex PCR; TCRdb stores just in-frame clones and leaves some out. The sample lists about 120,000 clones; roughly 94% were seen once. V lost 2 bases to trimming and J lost 0 bases, with 7 bases between them. Germline V gives CDR1 MNHNY, CDR2 SVGAGI (reference sequence). The CDR3 contains 14 residues. This clonotype was sampled from a human donor in good health. Sequencing used non-Treg CD4+ T cells sorted from blood. The chain uses TRBV6-6 and TRBJ1-1; D is unresolved. This CDR3 is CASSYGNMNTEAFF. The CDR3 region has the DNA TGTGCCAGCAGTTACGGGAATATGAACACTGAAGCTTTCTTT.